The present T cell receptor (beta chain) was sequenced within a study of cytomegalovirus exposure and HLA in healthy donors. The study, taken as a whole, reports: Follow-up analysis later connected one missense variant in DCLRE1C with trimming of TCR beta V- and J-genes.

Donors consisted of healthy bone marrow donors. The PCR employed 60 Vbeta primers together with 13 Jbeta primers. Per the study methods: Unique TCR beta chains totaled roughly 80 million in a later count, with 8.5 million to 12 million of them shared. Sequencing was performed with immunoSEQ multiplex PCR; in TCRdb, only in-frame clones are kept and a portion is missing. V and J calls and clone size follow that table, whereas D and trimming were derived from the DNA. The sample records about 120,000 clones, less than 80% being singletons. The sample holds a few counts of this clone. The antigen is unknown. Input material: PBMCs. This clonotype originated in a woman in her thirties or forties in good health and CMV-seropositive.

The CDR3 is CSVLRSSYNEQFF. The CDR3 bases are TGCAGCGTATTAAGGAGCTCCTACAATGAGCAGTTCTTC. The V gene is TRBV29-1, the J gene TRBJ2-1, with D hard to call. V lost 6 bases, J lost 0 bases, and 9 bases lay in between. Germline V gene data show CDR1 as SQVTM and CDR2 as ANQGSEA. The CDR3 contains 13 residues.